This T cell receptor (beta chain) appears in the sequencing data of a study of brain T cells in children with intractable seizures. Whole-study results and caveats: Viral specificity was inferred only from CDR3 similarity; HCMV serostatus was unknown.

The time point is: blood from clinic visit 5 months post-surgery; TSC patient then seizure free. Only cases whose brain tissue showed the highest T cell transcript signatures were sequenced. Patients received at least one anti-epileptic drug before surgery. Details on this clone: Its antigen is as yet unknown.

Germline V gene lookup returns CDR1 MGHRA and CDR2 YSYEKL. V dropped 3 bases and J dropped 2 bases, with 5 bases sitting between them. This CDR3 spans 12 amino acids. TCRdb's copy holds only in-frame clones and misses some; the assay was immunoSEQ multiplex PCR. The sample has 340,000 or so clones, nearly 95% seen once; the top ten hold 5.7%. The specimen was peripheral blood, collected roughly 5 months after surgery. The chain has TRBV4-1 and TRBJ2-7; D gene unclear. The TCR originated in a boy younger than two with tuberous sclerosis and intractable seizures. The CDR3 bases are TGCGCCAGCAGCCATCGCCCCTACGAGCAGTACTTC. The encoded protein is CASSHRPYEQYF.